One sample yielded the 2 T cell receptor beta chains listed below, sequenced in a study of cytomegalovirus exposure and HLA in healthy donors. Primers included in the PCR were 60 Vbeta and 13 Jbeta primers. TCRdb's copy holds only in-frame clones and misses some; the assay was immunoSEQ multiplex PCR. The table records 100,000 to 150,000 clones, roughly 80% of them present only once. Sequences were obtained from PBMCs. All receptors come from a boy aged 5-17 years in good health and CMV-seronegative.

The CDR3 nucleotides are TGTGCCAGCTCGAGTGGACAGGGCAACACTGAAGCTTTCTTT. Amino acids: CASSSGQGNTEAFF. This sequence joins TRBV18 and TRBJ1-1; 8 nucleotides agree with TRBD1. After removal of 6 bases from V and 2 bases from J, the junction contained 5 bases not matched to a gene. CDR3 length: 14 amino acids. CDR1 KGHSH and CDR2 LQKENI come from the germline V gene.

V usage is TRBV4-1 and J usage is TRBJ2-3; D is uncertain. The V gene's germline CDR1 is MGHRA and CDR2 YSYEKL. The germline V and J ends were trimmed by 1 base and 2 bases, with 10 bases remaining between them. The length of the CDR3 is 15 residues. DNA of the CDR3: TGCGCCAGCAGCCAAGGCCGAGGCTCCACAGATACGCAGTATTTT. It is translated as CASSQGRGSTDTQYF.